This T cell receptor (beta chain) is from a study of CD8 T cells in Susac syndrome. Overall study findings and caveats: Only a relatively small number of individuals were included in the TCR sequencing and HLA analysis.

Reverse transcription used about 0.45 to 1 ug RNA and random hexamers. Amplification of TCR beta CDR3 across 54 Vbeta and 13 Jbeta was performed with immunoSEQ multiplex PCR. TCRdb recomputed calls from the immunoSEQ multiplex PCR reads with MiXCR, one row per CDR3 protein. The sample shows more than 95,000 distinct CDR3 sequences, around 94% of them seen only once. TCR beta sequencing was performed on blood CD8+ and CD4+ T cells. Both CD4+ and CD8+ T cells were negatively isolated, and TEMRA cells underwent FACS enrichment. The V gene end was trimmed by 1 base and the J gene end by 4 bases; junction bases not matched to a gene: 3. The CDR3 loop spans 15 amino acids. The germline CDR1 and CDR2 sequences are SGHTA and FQGNSA. Regarding this clonotype: Its matching antigen is unknown.

This chain connects TRBV7-2 to TRBJ2-5, with 10 bases matching TRBD2. The sequence was collected from a human donor in good health. The source material was CD4+ T cells from PBMCs. The CDR3 is CASSLVAGGGETQYF. The CDR3 DNA reads TGTGCCAGCAGCTTAGTAGCGGGAGGTGGAGAGACCCAGTACTTC.